This T cell receptor beta chain appears in the sequencing data of a study of CD8+CD57+ T cells in acquired aplastic anemia. About the study: Sorted CD4+ and CD8+ cells gave an average of about 3.4 ug of DNA.

CDR1 and CDR2 from the germline V gene are SGHKS and YYEKEE (reference sequence). There are 14 residues in the CDR3. Study-wide findings and caveats: Patients and controls shared roughly 28 CD8+ CDR3 sequences, which appeared highly expressed in patients and within their immunodominant clones. Any difference that existed in CD8+ Simpson's diversity between patients and controls was not significant.

Genomic DNA constituted the template upon which TCR beta VDJ and CDR3 profiling was performed. MiXCR, applied by TCRdb to the reads, yields one record per CDR3 protein. The data contain 200,000 to 300,000 distinct CDR3 sequences, about 80% of them singletons. To note about this clonotype: Its antigen is not known. One end of the junction varies from germline; a read error may be responsible.

Sequenced patients had shown CD8+CD57+ cell expansion by flow cytometry. Blood samples were obtained from patients who had received no prior therapy. The specimen sequenced was sorted CD4+, CD8+, or CD8+CD57+ T cells (not recorded which) from PBMCs. This TCR was recovered from a human donor with aplastic anemia. V is TRBV5-5 and J is TRBJ2-7; the D gene is possibly TRBD1 (6 bases). Here the CDR3 reads CATSARQVAYEQYF. The DNA for the CDR3 is TGTGCCACCAGCGCCCGACAGGTAGCCTACGAGCAGTACTTC. Complete variable domain (other parts from reference TRBV5-5 and TRBJ2-7): DAGVTQSPTHLIKTRGQQVTLRCSPISGHKSVSWYQQVLGQGPQFIFQYYEKEERGRGNFPDRFSARQFPNYSSELNVNALLLGDSALYLCATSARQVAYEQYFGPGTRLTVT.